This entry lists 9 T cell receptor beta chains sequenced from one sample in a study of blood T cell repertoires in COVID-19. The table came from immunoSEQ multiplex PCR; TCRdb's copy has only in-frame clones and leaves some out. The sample shows about 100,000 clones, around 90% of them seen only once. Sequencing was done on a sample of peripheral blood. These receptors all stem from a human donor in a cohort sampled during active COVID-19.

This CDR3 is CASSVELRSWSGTNEQFF. CDR3 sequence (DNA): TGTGCCAGCAGCGTAGAACTTAGGAGTTGGAGCGGGACAAATGAGCAGTTCTTC. The rearrangement uses TRBV9 and TRBJ2-1; maybe TRBD2 (7 bases). The CDR3 loop spans 18 amino acids. Germline V gives CDR1 SGDLS, CDR2 YYNGEE. With 0 bases removed from V and 7 bases from J, the gap between germline ends came to 23 bases.

This sequence joins TRBV4-3 and TRBJ1-5; D gene uncertain. This CDR3 has 18 residues. V gave up 0 bases and J gave up 5 bases, with 20 bases separating them. Germline loops: CDR1 LGHNA, CDR2 YSLEER. This chain's CDR3 is CASSQDEGGRSEDQPQHF. CDR3 sequence (DNA): TGCGCCAGCAGCCAAGATGAGGGCGGGCGTAGCGAGGATCAGCCCCAGCATTTT.

This chain uses TRBV19 with TRBJ2-6, with unresolved D. Trimming removed 3 bases from V and 2 bases from J, with 5 bases in between. From germline, CDR1 is LNHDA and CDR2 SQIVND (reference sequence). The CDR3 contains 14 residues. The CDR3 region is CASSIIPGANVLTF. CDR3 in DNA: TGTGCCAGTAGTATTATCCCTGGGGCCAACGTCCTGACTTTC.

The chain combines TRBV10-3 with TRBJ2-3; 8 positions match TRBD2. The junction had 6 bases not matched to a gene; V was cut back by 6 bases and J by 4 bases. The CDR3 is 14 residues long. Germline loops: CDR1 ENHRY, CDR2 SYGVKD. The chain's CDR3 is CAIRSGRNADTQYF. CDR3 DNA: TGTGCCATCAGGAGCGGGAGAAACGCAGATACGCAGTATTTT.

The V call is TRBV19, the J call TRBJ1-3, with 7 bases fitting TRBD1. This CDR3 is 15 amino acids long. In germline, CDR1 is LNHDA, CDR2 SQIVND (reference sequence). Trimming at V came to 3 bases and at J to 4 bases, leaving 6 bases not matched to a gene. The CDR3 loop is CASSILQGRGNTIYF. The CDR3 region has the DNA TGTGCCAGTAGTATCCTACAGGGGAGAGGAAACACCATATATTTT.

As DNA, the CDR3 is TGTGCCAGCAGCTCTAGCGAGGGAGAGACCCAGTACTTC. Protein sequence: CASSSSEGETQYF. The rearrangement joins TRBV7-8 to TRBJ2-5, with D possibly matching TRBD2 (6 bases). Germline V gene sequence: CDR1 SGHVS, CDR2 FQNEAQ. There are 13 residues in the CDR3. V was shortened by 4 bases and J by 4 bases, with 10 bases between the two germline ends.

The chain links TRBV6-5 to TRBJ1-2; D gene uncertain. Germline CDR1 MNHEY, CDR2 SVGAGI. The length of the CDR3 is 12 residues. Trimming removed 6 bases at V and 2 bases at J, with 7 bases between. This chain's CDR3 is CASSLTNYGYTF. In DNA, the CDR3 is TGTGCCAGCAGCCTCACAAACTATGGCTACACCTTC.

The genes are TRBV2 and TRBJ2-7, with 7 bases lining up with TRBD1. Germline CDR1 SNHLY, CDR2 FYNNEI. V lost 5 bases and J lost 5; bases outside the gene matches: 6. The CDR3 has 13 residues. The CDR3 loop is CASSTQGVHEQYF. The CDR3 coding sequence is TGTGCCAGCAGTACGCAGGGGGTTCACGAGCAGTACTTC.

The chain joins TRBV5-5 to TRBJ2-1; D perhaps matches TRBD1 (5 bases). V was pared by 4 bases and J by 9 bases, with 20 bases between. Per germline, CDR1 SGHKS and CDR2 YYEKEE (reference sequence). This CDR3 is built from 15 residues. The CDR3, as DNA: TGTGCCAGCAGCACGACAGTTTTGAATTATGGTGAGCAGTTCTTC. Translating gives CASSTTVLNYGEQFF.